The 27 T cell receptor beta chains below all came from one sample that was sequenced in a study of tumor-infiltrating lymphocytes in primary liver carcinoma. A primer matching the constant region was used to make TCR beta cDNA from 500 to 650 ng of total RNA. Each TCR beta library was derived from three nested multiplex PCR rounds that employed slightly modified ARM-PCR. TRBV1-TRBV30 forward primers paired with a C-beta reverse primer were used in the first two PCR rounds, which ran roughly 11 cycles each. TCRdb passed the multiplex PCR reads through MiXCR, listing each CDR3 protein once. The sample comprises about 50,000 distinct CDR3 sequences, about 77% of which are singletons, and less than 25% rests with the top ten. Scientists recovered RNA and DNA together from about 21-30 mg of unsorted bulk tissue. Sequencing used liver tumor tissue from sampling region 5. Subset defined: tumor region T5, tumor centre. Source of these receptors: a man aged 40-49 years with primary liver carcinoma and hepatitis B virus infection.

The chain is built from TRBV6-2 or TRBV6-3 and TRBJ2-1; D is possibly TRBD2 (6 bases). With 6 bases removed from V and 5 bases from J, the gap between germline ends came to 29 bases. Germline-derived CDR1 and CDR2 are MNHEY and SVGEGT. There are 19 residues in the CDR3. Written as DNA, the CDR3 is TGTGCCAGCAGCTCTCCGCGGCTAGCGAGTCCACCTAAGAACAATGAGCAGTTCTTC. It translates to CASSSPRLASPPKNNEQFF.

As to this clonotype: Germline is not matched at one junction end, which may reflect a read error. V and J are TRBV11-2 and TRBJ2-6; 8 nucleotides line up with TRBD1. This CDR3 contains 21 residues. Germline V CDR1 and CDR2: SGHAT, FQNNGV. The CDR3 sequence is CASSMGGDRGITLSGANVLTF. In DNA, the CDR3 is TGTGCCAGCAGCATGGGGGGAGACAGGGGCATAACCCTGTCTGGTGCCAACGTCCTGACTTTC.

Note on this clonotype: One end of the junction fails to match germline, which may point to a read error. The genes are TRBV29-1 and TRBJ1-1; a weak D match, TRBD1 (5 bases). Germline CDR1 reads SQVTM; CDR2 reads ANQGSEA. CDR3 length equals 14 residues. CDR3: CSVLRTDSNTGAFF. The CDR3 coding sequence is TGCAGCGTTCTTCGAACAGACAGCAACACTGGAGCTTTCTTT.

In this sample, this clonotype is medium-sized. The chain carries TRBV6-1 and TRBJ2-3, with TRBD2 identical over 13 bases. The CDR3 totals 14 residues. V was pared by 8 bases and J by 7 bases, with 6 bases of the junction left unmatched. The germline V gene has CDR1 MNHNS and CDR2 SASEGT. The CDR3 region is CASGLAGETYTQYF. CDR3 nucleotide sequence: TGTGCCAGCGGACTAGCGGGAGAAACATATACGCAGTATTTT.

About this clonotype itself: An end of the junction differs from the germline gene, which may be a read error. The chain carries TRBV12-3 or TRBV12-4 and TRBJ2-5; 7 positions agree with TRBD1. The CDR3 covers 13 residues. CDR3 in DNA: TGTGCCAGCACCGCGAGGGGGCAAGAGACCCAGTATTTC. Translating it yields CASTARGQETQYF.

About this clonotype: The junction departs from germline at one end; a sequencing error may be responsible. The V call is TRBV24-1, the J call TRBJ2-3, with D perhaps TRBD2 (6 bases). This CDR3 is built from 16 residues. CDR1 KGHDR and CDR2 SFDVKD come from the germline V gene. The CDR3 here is CATSGRGTASTDTQYF. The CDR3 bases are TGTGCCACCAGTGGGAGGGGAACGGCTAGCACAGATACGCAGTACTTT.

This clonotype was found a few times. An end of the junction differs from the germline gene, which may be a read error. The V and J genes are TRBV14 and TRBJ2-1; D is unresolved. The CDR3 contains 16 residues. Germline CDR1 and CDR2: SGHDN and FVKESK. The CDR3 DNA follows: TGTGCCAGCAGTGCCGTAGTGGGATGGGTAAGCAATGAGCAGTTCTTT. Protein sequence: CASSAVVGWVSNEQFF.

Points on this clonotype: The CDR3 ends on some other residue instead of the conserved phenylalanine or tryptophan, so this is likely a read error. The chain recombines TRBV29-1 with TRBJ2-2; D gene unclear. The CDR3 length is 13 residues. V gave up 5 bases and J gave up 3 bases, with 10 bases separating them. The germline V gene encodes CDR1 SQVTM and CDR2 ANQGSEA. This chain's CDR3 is CSVLREDTGELFS. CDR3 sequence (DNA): TGCAGCGTTCTCAGAGAGGACACCGGGGAGCTGTTTTCT.

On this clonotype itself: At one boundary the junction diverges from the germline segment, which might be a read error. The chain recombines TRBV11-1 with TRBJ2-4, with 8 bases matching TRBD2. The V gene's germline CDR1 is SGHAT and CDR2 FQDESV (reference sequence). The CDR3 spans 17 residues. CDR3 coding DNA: TGTGCCAACAGCTTACCCGGGAGTAGCGGGACCAAAAACATTCACTACTTC. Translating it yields CANSLPGSSGTKNIHYF.

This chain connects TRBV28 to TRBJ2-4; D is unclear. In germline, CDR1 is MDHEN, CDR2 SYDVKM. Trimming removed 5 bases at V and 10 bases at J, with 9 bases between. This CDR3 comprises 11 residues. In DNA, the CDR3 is TGTGCCAGCAGTCAGGTACTTATTCAGTACTTC. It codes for CASSQVLIQYF.

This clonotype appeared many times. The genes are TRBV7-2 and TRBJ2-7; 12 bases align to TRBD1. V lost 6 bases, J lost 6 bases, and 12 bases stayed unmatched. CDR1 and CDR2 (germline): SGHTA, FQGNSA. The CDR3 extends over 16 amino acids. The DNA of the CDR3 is TGTGCCAGCAGTTTTGGACCGGGACAGGGGGCACGCGAGCAGTACTTC. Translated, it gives CASSFGPGQGAREQYF.

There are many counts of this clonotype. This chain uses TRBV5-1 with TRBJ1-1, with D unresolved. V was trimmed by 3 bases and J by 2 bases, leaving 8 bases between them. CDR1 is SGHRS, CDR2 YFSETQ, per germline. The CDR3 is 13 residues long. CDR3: CASSSEGNTEAFF. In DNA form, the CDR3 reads TGCGCCAGCAGCTCAGAGGGAAACACTGAAGCTTTCTTT. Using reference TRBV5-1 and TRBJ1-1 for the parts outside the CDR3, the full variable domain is KAGVTQTPRYLIKTRGQQVTLSCSPISGHRSVSWYQQTPGQGLQFLFEYFSETQRNKGNFPGRFSGRQFSNSRSEMNVSTLELGDSALYLCASSSEGNTEAFFGQGTRLTVV.

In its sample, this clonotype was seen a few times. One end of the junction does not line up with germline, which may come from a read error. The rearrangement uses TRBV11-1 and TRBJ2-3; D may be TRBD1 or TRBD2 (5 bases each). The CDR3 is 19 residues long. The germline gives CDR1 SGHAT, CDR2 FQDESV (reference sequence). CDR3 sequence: CASSSGGSSVGASTDTQYF. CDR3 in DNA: TGTGCCAGTAGCTCTGGGGGAAGCTCCGTTGGAGCCAGCACAGATACGCAGTATTTT.

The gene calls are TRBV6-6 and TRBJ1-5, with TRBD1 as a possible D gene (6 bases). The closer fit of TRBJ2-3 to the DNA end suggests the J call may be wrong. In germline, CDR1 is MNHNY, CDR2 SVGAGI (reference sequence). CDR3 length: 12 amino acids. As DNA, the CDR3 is TGTGCCAGTCAAGGGGGAGAGCAGCCCCAGTATTTT. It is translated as CASQGGEQPQYF.

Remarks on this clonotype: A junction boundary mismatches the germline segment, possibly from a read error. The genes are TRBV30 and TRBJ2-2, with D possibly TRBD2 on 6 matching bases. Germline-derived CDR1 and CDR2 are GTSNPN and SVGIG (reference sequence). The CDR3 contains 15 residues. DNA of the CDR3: TGTGCCTGGACCTCCCCTGGGACTCTGGCCGGGGAACTGCTTTTT. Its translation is CAWTSPGTLAGELLF.

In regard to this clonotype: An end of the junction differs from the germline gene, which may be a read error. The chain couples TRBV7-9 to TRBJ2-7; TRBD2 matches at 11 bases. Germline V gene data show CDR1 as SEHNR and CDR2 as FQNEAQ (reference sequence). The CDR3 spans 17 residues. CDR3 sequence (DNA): TGTGTCAGCAGGTTAGGGTCCGGGACTAGCGGAGGCTACGAGCAGTACTTC. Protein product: CVSRLGSGTSGGYEQYF.

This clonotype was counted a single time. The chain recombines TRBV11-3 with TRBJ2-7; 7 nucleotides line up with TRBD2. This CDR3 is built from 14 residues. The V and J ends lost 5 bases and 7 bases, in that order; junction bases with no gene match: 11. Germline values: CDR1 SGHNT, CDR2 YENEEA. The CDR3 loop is CASSPGERDYEQYF. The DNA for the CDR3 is TGTGCCAGCAGCCCTGGCGAAAGGGACTATGAGCAGTACTTC. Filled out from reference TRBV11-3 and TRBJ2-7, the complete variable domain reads EAGVVQSPRYKIIEKKQPVAFWCNPISGHNTLYWYLQNLGQGPELLIRYENEEAVDDSQLPKDRFSAERLKGVDSTLKIQPAELGDSAVYLCASSPGERDYEQYFGPGTRLTVT.

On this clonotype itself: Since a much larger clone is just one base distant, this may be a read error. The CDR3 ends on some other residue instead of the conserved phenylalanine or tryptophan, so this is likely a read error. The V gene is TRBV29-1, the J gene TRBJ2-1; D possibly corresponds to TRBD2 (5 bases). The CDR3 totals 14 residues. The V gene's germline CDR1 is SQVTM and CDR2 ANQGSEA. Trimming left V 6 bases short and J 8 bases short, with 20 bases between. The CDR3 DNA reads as TGCAGCGTGACAAGGAGGACGCAATACGATGAGCAGTTCGTC. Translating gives CSVTRRTQYDEQFV.

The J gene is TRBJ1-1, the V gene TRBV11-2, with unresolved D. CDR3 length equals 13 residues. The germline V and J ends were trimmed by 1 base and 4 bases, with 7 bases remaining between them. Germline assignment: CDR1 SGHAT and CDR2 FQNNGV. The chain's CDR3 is CASSLGPSTEAFF. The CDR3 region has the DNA TGTGCCAGCAGCTTAGGACCGAGCACTGAAGCTTTCTTT. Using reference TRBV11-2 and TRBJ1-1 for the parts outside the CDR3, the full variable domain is EAGVAQSPRYKIIEKRQSVAFWCNPISGHATLYWYQQILGQGPKLLIQFQNNGVVDDSQLPKDRFSAERLKGVDSTLKIQPAKLEDSAVYLCASSLGPSTEAFFGQGTRLTVV.

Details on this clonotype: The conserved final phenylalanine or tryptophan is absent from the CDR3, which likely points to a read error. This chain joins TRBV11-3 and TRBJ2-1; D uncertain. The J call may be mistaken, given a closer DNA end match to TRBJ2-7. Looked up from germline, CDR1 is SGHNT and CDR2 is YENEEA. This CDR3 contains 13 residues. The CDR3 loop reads CASSFRGPELQYL. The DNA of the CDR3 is TGTGCCAGCAGCTTCCGTGGGCCCGAACTACAGTACTTA.

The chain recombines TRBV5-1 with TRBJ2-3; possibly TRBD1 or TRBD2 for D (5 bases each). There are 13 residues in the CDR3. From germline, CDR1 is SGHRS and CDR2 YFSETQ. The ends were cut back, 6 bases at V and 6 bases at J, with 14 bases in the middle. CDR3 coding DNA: TGCGCCAGCAACCACTGGGACGGGGATACGCAGTATTTT. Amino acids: CASNHWDGDTQYF.

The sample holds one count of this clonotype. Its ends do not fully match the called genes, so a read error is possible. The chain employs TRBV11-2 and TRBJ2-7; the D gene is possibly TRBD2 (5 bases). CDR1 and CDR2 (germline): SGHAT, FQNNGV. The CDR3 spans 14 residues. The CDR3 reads CANSPPDETQRTYF. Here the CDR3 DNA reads TGTGCCAACAGCCCGCCAGATGAAACTCAACGGACTTACTTC.

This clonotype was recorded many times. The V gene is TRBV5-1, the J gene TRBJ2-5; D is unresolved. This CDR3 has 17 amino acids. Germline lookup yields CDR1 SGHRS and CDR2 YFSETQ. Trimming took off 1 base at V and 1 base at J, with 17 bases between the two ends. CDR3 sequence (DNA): TGCGCCAGCAGCTTGCCGCCGTCGGGCGGCGGCCAAGAGACCCAGTACTTC. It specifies CASSLPPSGGGQETQYF.

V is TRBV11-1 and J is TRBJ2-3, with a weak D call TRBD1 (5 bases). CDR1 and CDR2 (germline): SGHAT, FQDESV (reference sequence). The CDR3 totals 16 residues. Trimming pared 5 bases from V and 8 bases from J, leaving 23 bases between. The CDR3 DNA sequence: TGTGCCAGCAGCCCCTCCCTTAACAGGAAGGCGTCTACGCAGTATTTT. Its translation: CASSPSLNRKASTQYF.

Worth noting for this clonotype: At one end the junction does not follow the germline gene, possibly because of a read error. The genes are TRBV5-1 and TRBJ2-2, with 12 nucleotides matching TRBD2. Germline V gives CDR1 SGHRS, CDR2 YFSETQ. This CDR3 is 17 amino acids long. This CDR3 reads CAYSLETSGRNTGELFF. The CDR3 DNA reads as TGCGCCTACAGCTTGGAGACTAGCGGGAGAAATACCGGGGAGCTGTTCTTT.

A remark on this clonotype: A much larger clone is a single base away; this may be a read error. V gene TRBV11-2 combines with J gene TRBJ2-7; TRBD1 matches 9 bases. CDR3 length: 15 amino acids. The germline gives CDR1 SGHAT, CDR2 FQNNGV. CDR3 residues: CASSQGTGRTYEHYF. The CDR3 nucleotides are TGTGCCAGCAGCCAAGGGACAGGGAGAACCTACGAGCACTACTTC.

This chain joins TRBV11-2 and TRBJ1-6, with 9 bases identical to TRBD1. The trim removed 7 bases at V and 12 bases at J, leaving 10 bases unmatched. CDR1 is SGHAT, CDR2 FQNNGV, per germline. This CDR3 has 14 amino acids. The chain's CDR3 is CASNSHRGLLPLHF. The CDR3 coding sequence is TGTGCCAGCAACTCACACAGGGGGCTTTTACCCCTCCACTTT.